The 9 T cell receptor beta chains below all came from one sample that was sequenced in a study of blood T cell repertoires in COVID-19. The data were produced by immunoSEQ multiplex PCR, yet TCRdb's version contains in-frame clones alone and is incomplete. Of about 60,000 clones listed, roughly 85% are singletons. What was sequenced was peripheral blood. The receptors stem from a human donor in a cohort sampled during active COVID-19.

The CDR3 nucleotides are TGTGCCAGCAGTTACGGCGGACAGAGGTCCTACGAGCAGTACTTC. It yields the protein CASSYGGQRSYEQYF. The rearrangement uses TRBV6-2 or TRBV6-3 and TRBJ2-7; D might be TRBD1 (6 bases). This CDR3 region has 15 residues. Between the trimmed V and J ends, which lost 2 bases and 1 base, there was a span of 12 bases. CDR1 is MNHEY and CDR2 is SVGEGT in the germline V gene.

The chain couples TRBV30 to TRBJ1-2; TRBD1 agrees at 10 bases. Germline CDR1 and CDR2: GTSNPN and SVGIG (reference sequence). The J segment lost 7 bases and the V segment lost 3 bases, leaving 8 bases of the junction unmatched. The CDR3 is made up of 14 amino acids. The CDR3 region is CAWSRRQGAAGYTF. CDR3 DNA: TGTGCCTGGAGCAGGCGACAGGGGGCAGCTGGCTACACCTTC.

J is TRBJ2-7 and V is TRBV24-1; D call uncertain. There are 14 residues in the CDR3. Looked up from germline, CDR1 is KGHDR and CDR2 is SFDVKD. Trimming took off 3 bases at V and 2 bases at J, with 10 bases between the two ends. CDR3 coding DNA: TGTGCCACCAGTGATCCGGGTAGTCCCTACGAGCAGTACTTC. Amino acids: CATSDPGSPYEQYF.

The V gene is TRBV6-6, the J gene TRBJ2-7, with 8 bases aligning to TRBD2. The CDR3 is 16 amino acids. V dropped 6 bases and J dropped 0; count of bases not matched to a gene: 10. Germline V lookup: CDR1 MNHNY, CDR2 SVGAGI (reference sequence). The CDR3: CASRETSGGSSYEQYF. CDR3 in DNA: TGTGCCAGCAGAGAAACTAGCGGAGGTAGCTCCTACGAGCAGTACTTC.

This rearrangement joins TRBV2 to TRBJ2-3; 9 bases line up with TRBD2. Germline assignment: CDR1 SNHLY and CDR2 FYNNEI. CDR3 length equals 18 residues. Unmatched junction bases numbered 15, after V lost 4 bases and J lost 4 bases. CDR3 DNA: TGTGCCAGCAGTGTAGAAGGACTAGCGCCGACTCGTGCAGATACGCAGTATTTT. Its translation: CASSVEGLAPTRADTQYF.

V usage is TRBV5-1 and J usage is TRBJ2-3; 8 bases fit TRBD2. The CDR3 runs 15 residues. V gave up 2 bases and J gave up 6 bases; unmatched junction bases: 8. CDR1 and CDR2 from the germline V gene are SGHRS and YFSETQ. CDR3 sequence reads: CASSLTGGLVDTQYF. The CDR3 nucleotides read TGCGCCAGCAGCTTAACGGGGGGGCTTGTTGATACGCAGTATTTT.

V and J are TRBV11-2 and TRBJ2-1, with 7 bases aligning to TRBD1. V gave up 6 bases and J gave up 5 bases; unmatched junction bases: 7. This CDR3 is built from 14 residues. Germline V gene data show CDR1 as SGHAT and CDR2 as FQNNGV. CDR3: CASRHSGTDNEQFF. The CDR3 DNA sequence: TGTGCCAGCAGACACTCCGGGACAGACAATGAGCAGTTCTTC.

This clone was seen once. This chain uses TRBV18 with TRBJ1-2, with D maybe TRBD1 (5 bases). Trimming removed 3 bases from V and 4 bases from J, with 15 bases in between. The germline V gene encodes CDR1 KGHSH and CDR2 LQKENI. The CDR3 runs to 15 residues. The CDR3 loop is CASSPQGGTAYGYTF. Written as DNA, the CDR3 is TGTGCCAGCTCACCGCAGGGAGGGACCGCCTATGGCTACACCTTC.

The gene calls are TRBV10-3 and TRBJ2-7, with TRBD1 identical over 8 bases. The CDR3 is 13 amino acids. Germline CDR1 ENHRY, CDR2 SYGVKD. V shed 10 bases and J 2 bases; nucleotides not matched to a gene: 7. CDR3 in DNA: TGTGCCACCGCCGGGACAGGTACCTACGAGCAGTACTTC. Amino acid sequence: CATAGTGTYEQYF.